This T cell receptor (beta chain) was observed in a study of blood T cell repertoires in COVID-19. Here immunoSEQ multiplex PCR was the method, and the copy in TCRdb shows in-frame clones only, minus some. The table includes some 150,000 clones, approximately 80% detected once. Germline V gene sequence: CDR1 SGHTA, CDR2 FQGNSA. V was shortened by 5 bases and J by 0 bases, with 8 bases between the two germline ends. The CDR3 length is 13 residues. The sequencing input was peripheral blood. The genes are TRBV7-2 and TRBJ2-7, with TRBD1 as a possible D gene (6 bases). The TCR originated in a woman in her forties or fifties with acute or convalescent COVID-19. The CDR3 is CASSRQVSYEQYF. The CDR3, as DNA: TGTGCCAGCAGCCGACAGGTCTCCTACGAGCAGTACTTC.